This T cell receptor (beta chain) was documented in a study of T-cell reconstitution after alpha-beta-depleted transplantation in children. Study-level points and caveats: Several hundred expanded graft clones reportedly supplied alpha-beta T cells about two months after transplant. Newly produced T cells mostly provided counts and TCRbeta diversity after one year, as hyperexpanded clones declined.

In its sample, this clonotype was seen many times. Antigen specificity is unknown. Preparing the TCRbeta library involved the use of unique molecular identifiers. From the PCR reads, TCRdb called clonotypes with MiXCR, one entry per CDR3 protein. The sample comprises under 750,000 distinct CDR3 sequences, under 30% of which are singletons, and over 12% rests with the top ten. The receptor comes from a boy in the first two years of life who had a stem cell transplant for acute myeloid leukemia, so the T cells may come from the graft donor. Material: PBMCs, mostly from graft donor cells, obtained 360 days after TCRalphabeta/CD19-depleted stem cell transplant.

CDR3 DNA: TGCAGTGCTAGCCGAGGGGCCCCTTCAGTAGAGCAGTACTTC. Amino acid sequence: CSASRGAPSVEQYF. The chain recombines TRBV20-1 with TRBJ2-7; possibly TRBD1 or TRBD2 for D (5 bases each). The germline V gene has CDR1 DFQATT and CDR2 SNEGSKA (reference sequence). The CDR3 runs to 14 residues. Trimming took off 3 bases at V and 7 bases at J, with 19 bases between the two ends.